The 31 T cell receptor beta chains reported below all come from one sample, sequenced in a study of blood T cells in healthy people across ages (dated by TCRdb to the mid-2010s). Library generation was performed with 5' RACE. The sequencer listed for this sample is Illumina HiSeq 2500. A second 7 to 11 cycle PCR used a sample-barcoded 5' primer and a J-beta primer mix. Through fastp at Q25 and MiXCR, TCRdb rebuilt clones from the public reads, retaining in-frame beta chains. Every entry covers one CDR3 protein and lists the most common genes and DNA from its rows. This sample is represented by 1.5 million or so distinct CDR3 sequences; around 40% of them were singletons. The leading ten clones occupy about 4% of the sample. The sample consisted of blood. Every receptor here comes from a woman between 18 and 30 years old in good health.

There are many counts of this clonotype. The gene calls are TRBV20-1 and TRBJ1-2; 11 nucleotides agree with TRBD1. V was pared by 6 bases and J by 2 bases, with 2 bases of the junction left unmatched. CDR3 length: 13 residues. Germline-derived CDR1 and CDR2 are DFQATT and SNEGSKA (reference sequence). DNA for the CDR3: TGCAGTGCAGGGACAGGGGGAAACTATGGCTACACCTTC. It translates to CSAGTGGNYGYTF.

This clonotype showed up just a few times. The CDR3 loop is CASSEGPGISYEQYF. The DNA of the CDR3 is TGTGCCAGCAGTGAAGGACCGGGGATCTCCTACGAGCAGTACTTC. V usage is TRBV2 and J usage is TRBJ2-7; D is possibly TRBD2 (5 bases). The CDR3 covers 15 residues. V was shortened by 1 base and J by 0 bases, with 10 bases between the two germline ends. Germline assignment: CDR1 SNHLY and CDR2 FYNNEI.

The sample holds a few counts of this clonotype. J is TRBJ2-1 and V is TRBV4-1; possible D gene TRBD1, 6 bases. CDR3 length: 15 residues. The V end was cut by 2 bases, the J end by 7 bases, with 15 bases between. The germline V gene has CDR1 MGHRA and CDR2 YSYEKL. The CDR3 loop reads CASSQTPTGKNEQFF. The CDR3 nucleotides are TGCGCCAGCAGCCAAACCCCCACAGGGAAAAATGAGCAGTTCTTC.

This clonotype was observed a handful of times. The chain's CDR3 is CASSPAPIPGLSYNEQFF. CDR3 bases: TGTGCCAGCAGCCCCGCCCCAATCCCGGGACTATCCTACAATGAGCAGTTCTTC. This rearrangement joins TRBV28 to TRBJ2-1; 7 bases agree with TRBD2. Per the germline V gene, CDR1 is MDHEN and CDR2 is SYDVKM. V shed 6 bases and J 1 base; nucleotides not matched to a gene: 15. The CDR3 consists of 18 residues.

The V and J genes are TRBV4-1 and TRBJ1-4, with 11 bases matching TRBD1. This CDR3 is 17 amino acids long. Germline V lookup: CDR1 MGHRA, CDR2 YSYEKL. Unmatched junction bases numbered 7, after V lost 0 bases and J lost 7 bases. The CDR3 here is CASSQDLDRGPSEKLFF. CDR3 DNA: TGCGCCAGCAGCCAAGACTTGGACAGGGGGCCGAGTGAAAAACTGTTTTTT.

This clonotype was seen more than once but under ten times. The genes are TRBV10-3 and TRBJ2-1; 7 bases map to TRBD2. The CDR3 extends over 17 amino acids. CDR1 is ENHRY and CDR2 is SYGVKD in the germline V gene. The trim removed 3 bases at V and 6 bases at J, leaving 14 bases unmatched. CDR3 in amino acids: CAISDGPGSGKGNEQFF. In nucleotides, the CDR3 is TGTGCCATCAGTGATGGCCCGGGAAGCGGGAAAGGCAATGAGCAGTTCTTC.

The chain has TRBV20-1 and TRBJ2-3; D is perhaps TRBD2 (5 bases). Trimming shortened V by 1 base and J by 2 bases, and 19 bases separated the two germline ends. Looked up from germline, CDR1 is DFQATT and CDR2 is SNEGSKA (reference sequence). The CDR3 has 17 residues. CDR3 residues: CSARVEGFASDTDTQYF. Here the CDR3 DNA reads TGCAGTGCTAGAGTCGAGGGATTCGCATCCGACACAGATACGCAGTATTTT.

This chain connects TRBV29-1 to TRBJ1-4, with 7 bases identical to TRBD1. Germline V CDR1 and CDR2: SQVTM, ANQGSEA. The CDR3 sequence is 14 residues long. The V and J ends lost 6 bases and 7 bases, in that order; junction bases with no gene match: 11. CDR3 amino acids: CSVEEGAQREKLFF. The DNA for the CDR3 is TGCAGCGTAGAGGAGGGGGCGCAGCGTGAAAAACTGTTTTTT.

In this sample, this clonotype turned up a few times. The chain uses TRBV28 and TRBJ1-2; unclear D gene. The CDR3 runs 14 residues. Germline CDR1 and CDR2: MDHEN and SYDVKM. With 3 bases removed from V and 8 bases from J, the gap between germline ends came to 16 bases. The CDR3: CASSFARPLEGYTF. CDR3 bases: TGTGCCAGCAGTTTCGCCAGACCTCTTGAGGGCTACACCTTC.

A remark on this clonotype: The junction differs from germline at one of its ends, possibly a read error. The rearrangement links TRBV10-3 to TRBJ2-1, with TRBD2 matching 8 bases. CDR1 ENHRY and CDR2 SYGVKD come from the germline V gene. This CDR3 has 15 residues. The CDR3 loop is CAISEGSREGGEQFF. The CDR3 nucleotides are TGTGCCATCAGTGAGGGCAGTCGGGAGGGTGGTGAGCAGTTTTTC.

V usage is TRBV20-1 and J usage is TRBJ2-7; weak D call: TRBD2 (6 bases). The CDR3 covers 13 residues. The V gene lost 5 bases and the J gene lost 7 bases, with 18 bases spanning the gap. Germline values: CDR1 DFQATT, CDR2 SNEGSKA (reference sequence). The CDR3 DNA reads TGCAGTGCTCTCGGCGCGCTAGCGTTGGAGCAGTACTTC. This encodes CSALGALALEQYF.

As to this clonotype: A much larger clonotype is one base distant, so this may be a read error. The chain carries TRBV10-3 and TRBJ2-1, with 8 bases aligning to TRBD1. CDR3 length: 14 residues. CDR1 and CDR2 from the germline V gene are ENHRY and SYGVKD. CDR3 protein: CATAGQVNHNERFF. CDR3 DNA sequence: TGTGCCACCGCGGGACAGGTGAACCACAATGAGCGGTTCTTC.

DNA of the CDR3: TGTGCCAGCAGTTTATCGACTACCGCGGCCTACGAGCAGTACTTC. Protein product: CASSLSTTAAYEQYF. The rearrangement joins TRBV27 to TRBJ2-7; D is possibly TRBD2 (5 bases). The germline V gene has CDR1 MNHEY and CDR2 SMNVEV (reference sequence). The V end was cut by 0 bases, the J end by 2 bases, with 11 bases between. The CDR3 contains 15 residues.

The CDR3 spells CASSRVVNAPNEKLFF. In DNA form, the CDR3 reads TGCGCCAGCAGCAGGGTCGTCAATGCACCTAATGAAAAACTGTTTTTT. This chain uses TRBV4-3 with TRBJ1-4; D is unresolved. This CDR3 is built from 16 residues. The V end was cut by 5 bases, the J end by 3 bases, with 16 bases between. The germline gives CDR1 LGHNA, CDR2 YSLEER.

This sequence joins TRBV29-1 and TRBJ1-2, with D possibly TRBD1 on 5 matching bases. Germline V CDR1 and CDR2: SQVTM, ANQGSEA. V was pared by 7 bases and J by 0 bases, with 12 bases between. The CDR3 has 13 residues. CDR3 nucleotide sequence: TGCAGCGACACCCGGGACGCTAACTATGGCTACACCTTC. Encoded protein: CSDTRDANYGYTF.

The rearrangement uses TRBV4-2 and TRBJ2-1, with 7 positions matching TRBD1. This CDR3 has 15 amino acids. Germline loops: CDR1 LGHNA, CDR2 YNFKEQ. V was pared by 4 bases and J by 5 bases, with 8 bases of the junction left unmatched. The CDR3 here is CASSRRQGSNNEQFF. CDR3 in DNA: TGTGCCAGCAGCCGCAGACAGGGTAGCAACAATGAGCAGTTCTTC.

The chain is built from TRBV7-2 and TRBJ2-3; 7 bases are a match to TRBD2. The CDR3 loop spans 15 amino acids. Unmatched junction bases numbered 6, after V lost 4 bases and J lost 2 bases. CDR1 SGHTA and CDR2 FQGNSA come from the germline V gene. CDR3 sequence reads: CASSSQAGLTDTQYF. CDR3 sequence (DNA): TGTGCCAGCAGCTCCCAAGCGGGACTCACAGATACGCAGTATTTT.

V and J are TRBV25-1 and TRBJ1-2, with a weak D call TRBD1 (5 bases). Trimming pared 1 base from V and 0 bases from J, leaving 21 bases between. The CDR3 extends over 19 amino acids. The germline V gene has CDR1 MGHDK and CDR2 SYGVNS. Here the CDR3 DNA reads TGTGCCAGCAGTGAATCCCCTCCGTCTGTGAAGGGGTCTAACTATGGCTACACCTTC. Amino acid sequence: CASSESPPSVKGSNYGYTF.

This clonotype was detected only a few times. This rearrangement joins TRBV27 to TRBJ2-3; TRBD1 aligns across 7 bases. The trim removed 5 bases at V and 6 bases at J, leaving 8 bases unmatched. This CDR3 spans 14 amino acids. The germline CDR1 and CDR2 sequences are MNHEY and SMNVEV (reference sequence). The CDR3 DNA reads as TGTGCCAGCAGTGTGGAAGGGGGCTGGGATACGCAGTATTTT. Translation: CASSVEGGWDTQYF.

The table lists this clonotype with many counts. The chain joins TRBV7-2 to TRBJ2-3; 10 positions agree with TRBD1. With 5 bases clipped from V and 1 base from J, the junction kept 3 bases outside the gene matches. Germline values: CDR1 SGHTA, CDR2 FQGNSA. CDR3 length: 15 amino acids. DNA for the CDR3: TGTGCCAGCAGCAGACAGGGGGCTGGCACAGATACGCAGTATTTT. As protein: CASSRQGAGTDTQYF.

CDR3 DNA sequence: TGTGCCAGCAGTTCCAGACTGTTTGGCTCCTACAATGAGCAGTTCTTC. It translates to CASSSRLFGSYNEQFF. V gene TRBV27 combines with J gene TRBJ2-1; D is unresolved. Germline CDR1 is MNHEY and CDR2 is SMNVEV (reference sequence). CDR3 length equals 16 residues. Trimming stripped 4 bases from V and 0 bases from J, with 13 bases between.

This clonotype appeared once. This sequence joins TRBV7-2 and TRBJ1-1; TRBD1 aligns across 7 bases. The CDR3 covers 14 residues. The V and J ends lost 4 bases and 7 bases, in that order; junction bases with no gene match: 9. Germline CDR1 SGHTA, CDR2 FQGNSA. The CDR3 is CASSYRQGFGEAFF. The CDR3 bases are TGTGCCAGCAGCTATAGACAGGGTTTTGGTGAAGCTTTCTTT. Variable domain in full (rest from reference TRBV7-2 and TRBJ1-1): GAGVSQSPSNKVTEKGKDVELRCDPISGHTALYWYRQSLGQGLEFLIYFQGNSAPDKSGLPSDRFSAERTGGSVSTLTIQRTQQEDSAVYLCASSYRQGFGEAFFGQGTRLTVV.

This clonotype was observed a handful of times. The chain joins TRBV12-5 to TRBJ2-1, with D tentatively TRBD1 or TRBD2 (5 bases each). Germline CDR1 and CDR2: LGHNT and FRNRAP. The CDR3 totals 15 residues. V lost 5 bases and J lost 2, with 13 bases in between. In DNA form, the CDR3 reads TGTGCTAGTGGTCTCCGAGGGACGACCTACAATGAGCAGTTCTTC. Amino acids: CASGLRGTTYNEQFF.

V usage is TRBV7-9 and J usage is TRBJ1-4, with 7 bases lining up with TRBD1. CDR3 length equals 18 residues. Looked up from germline, CDR1 is SEHNR and CDR2 is FQNEAQ (reference sequence). Unmatched junction bases numbered 15, after V lost 4 bases and J lost 4 bases. The DNA of the CDR3 is TGTGCCAGCAGCTCTAGGCCTAGAGGGGGCCTAGTTAATGAAAAACTGTTTTTT. Its translation: CASSSRPRGGLVNEKLFF.

This clonotype was seen only once. The chain carries TRBV6-1 and TRBJ1-6; D possibly corresponds to TRBD1 (5 bases). V was clipped by 8 bases and J by 5 bases, with 13 bases between them. This CDR3 comprises 14 residues. Germline assignment: CDR1 MNHNS and CDR2 SASEGT. The CDR3 region is CASEERGDNSPLHF. Here the CDR3 DNA reads TGTGCCAGCGAGGAGAGGGGCGATAATTCACCCCTCCACTTT.

The chain recombines TRBV20-1 with TRBJ1-3; 8 bases are a match to TRBD1. After removal of 5 bases from V and 4 bases from J, the junction contained 7 bases not matched to a gene. Germline V gene sequence: CDR1 DFQATT, CDR2 SNEGSKA (reference sequence). The CDR3 has 14 amino acids. The CDR3 sequence is CSAGTGGSGNTIYF. CDR3 DNA sequence: TGCAGTGCTGGAACAGGGGGTTCAGGAAACACCATATATTTT.

This clonotype was recorded a few times. The chain uses TRBV4-3 and TRBJ2-2; no clear D. V shed 2 bases and J shed 6 bases, with 13 bases lying between them. Germline CDR1 reads LGHNA; CDR2 reads YSLEER. This CDR3 region has 15 residues. The CDR3 DNA sequence: TGCGCCAGCAGCCAAATAACGAGTGGGGCCGGGGAGCTGTTTTTT. This translates into CASSQITSGAGELFF.

J is TRBJ2-2 and V is TRBV24-1, with 9 bases matching TRBD2. From germline, CDR1 is KGHDR and CDR2 SFDVKD. The CDR3 runs 17 residues. V lost 2 bases to trimming and J lost 2 bases; unmatched junction nucleotides: 5. The chain's CDR3 is CATSDSGLALNTGELFF. As DNA, the CDR3 is TGTGCCACCAGTGATTCCGGACTAGCGCTTAACACCGGGGAGCTGTTTTTT.

This clonotype was detected a few times. The rearrangement joins TRBV11-1 to TRBJ2-3; maybe TRBD1 (6 bases). Germline CDR1 reads SGHAT; CDR2 reads FQDESV (reference sequence). Trimming took off 8 bases at V and 2 bases at J, with 14 bases between the two ends. The CDR3 covers 14 residues. CDR3 sequence reads: CASRSGQHTDTQYF. In nucleotides, the CDR3 is TGTGCCAGCCGGAGTGGACAGCACACAGATACGCAGTATTTT.

This chain connects TRBV7-9 to TRBJ1-1; no firm D call. CDR1 and CDR2 (germline): SEHNR, FQNEAQ (reference sequence). V lost 5 bases and J lost 4, with 14 bases in between. The CDR3 runs to 14 residues. CDR3: CASSVTALGTEAFF. For the CDR3, the DNA is TGTGCCAGCAGCGTGACGGCGCTTGGCACTGAAGCTTTCTTT.

A few counts support this clonotype. The J gene is TRBJ2-5, the V gene TRBV10-3; 13 bases match TRBD2. Germline V gene lookup returns CDR1 ENHRY and CDR2 SYGVKD. This CDR3 has 14 amino acids. The ends lost 6 bases at V and 3 bases at J; junction bases unmatched: 1. The CDR3 region is CAIRGTSGKETQYF. DNA of the CDR3: TGTGCCATCAGGGGGACTAGCGGGAAAGAGACCCAGTACTTC.